The sequence of this T cell receptor (beta chain) was determined in a study of blood T cell repertoires in COVID-19. About the study: Specimens from acute and convalescent COVID-19 originated in the United States, Italy and Spain. In each case, the material was cDNA or gDNA derived from T cells, B-cell-depleted T cells, or PBMCs.

Per the authors' pipeline: Reference gene primer amplification yielded estimated nucleated cell counts. TCRdb keeps only in-frame clones here, not all; method: immunoSEQ multiplex PCR. That table furnishes V, J and clone size, whereas the DNA furnished D and trimming. This table has approximately 180,000 clones, about 93% appearing once. This CDR3 contains 15 residues. The V gene's germline CDR1 is MDHEN and CDR2 SYDVKM. Trimming removed 3 bases from V and 6 bases from J; junction bases left unmatched: 9. This chain joins TRBV28 and TRBJ1-2; 8 bases match TRBD1. This clonotype originated in a man aged 50 to 59 with acute or convalescent COVID-19. Sequenced input: peripheral blood. The CDR3 is CASSFMDRVSDGYTF. CDR3 nucleotides: TGTGCCAGCAGTTTCATGGACAGGGTATCGGATGGCTACACCTTC.